This TCR beta chain is drawn from a study of CD8+ T cells in alopecia areata. This CDR3 region has 14 residues. Germline CDR1 is MGHDK and CDR2 is SYGVNS. V gave up 4 bases and J gave up 6 bases; unmatched junction bases: 5. Following RNA extraction, reverse transcription yielded cDNA that acted as the sequencing template. Repertoires were generated with immunoSEQ multiplex PCR, while TCRdb's copy carries only in-frame clones and drops some. The sample lists roughly 200,000 clones; 50% to 60% were seen once. Noted treatment: oral pan-JAK inhibitor, 5-10 mg twice daily. The rearrangement joins TRBV25-1 to TRBJ2-1, with TRBD1 identical over 8 bases. The sequence was collected from a human donor with alopecia areata. The material was CD4+ T cells sorted from blood, obtained at week 4, from a patient treated with tofacitinib. CDR3 DNA: TGTGCCAGCAGTGTGCAGGGGGCCGGCAATGAGCAGTTCTTC. This gives the protein CASSVQGAGNEQFF.